The following is a T cell receptor beta chain sequence with its context. Its cognate antigen is unknown. TCRdb reprocessed the 5' RACE reads and stores each CDR3 protein as one record, lacking DNA. The sample has some 150,000 distinct CDR3 sequences. CDR3 length: 13 amino acids. Germline values: CDR1 MDHEN, CDR2 SYDVKM. The data were obtained in a study of monozygotic twins with inflammatory bowel disease. Broader study findings: Healthy twins showed more clonotype sharing with others than IBD patients, especially patients with disease activity.

The clonotype was recovered from a human donor with ulcerative colitis or Crohn's disease, or a healthy co-twin of an affected twin (not recorded which). Material: blood. The chain recombines TRBV28 with TRBJ1-2; as DNA is missing, the TRBD1 call by TCRdb cannot be tested. CDR3 amino acids: CASSSGTEYGYTF.